This TCR beta chain is drawn from a study of immune evolution from preneoplasia to lung adenocarcinoma. Generated by immunoSEQ multiplex PCR, the TCRdb table keeps only in-frame clones and is missing some. This table holds 9,500 to 14,000 clones, under 80% found once. Study-level results: Top clone frequencies peaked in normal lung, apparently declining through invasive adenocarcinoma. Compared with EGFR-mutant or double wild-type lesions, KRAS-mutant nodules were more clonal.

In the case of this clone: What it recognizes is unknown.

The CDR3 consists of 13 residues. Per the germline V gene, CDR1 is SQVTM and CDR2 is ANQGSEA. J gave up 6 bases and V 8 bases, and 8 bases lay outside the gene matches. The rearrangement links TRBV29-1 to TRBJ2-1, with 9 bases fitting TRBD2. The sample comprised FFPE minimally invasive lung adenocarcinoma tissue. This sequence originates from a person in their sixties or seventies with lung adenocarcinoma. CDR3 coding DNA: TGCAGCTTCCTTAGCGGGGGAGCCAATGAGCAGTTCTTC. Its protein product is CSFLSGGANEQFF.